Listed below are T cell receptor beta chains from one sample, sequenced in a study of molecular identifiers for immune sequencing clone quantification. TCRdb ran MiXCR on the PCR reads and lists one entry per CDR3 protein. The sample holds about 630,000 distinct CDR3 sequences, about 25% seen once. Sequencing was performed on naive CD8+ T cells from blood, with Jurkat cell RNA spiked in. The receptor source for this set is a human donor in good health. Some libraries in this study had Jurkat cell RNA spiked in. Each CDR3 is given with its conserved first and last residue. A D gene is named only where the DNA matches it firmly. The size entry is marked missing in some rows and otherwise reads once, few, many or a size class.

clone_size	v_call	cdr3_length	j_call	d_call	cdr3_aa	cdr3_nt
few	TRBV7-2	16	TRBJ2-6	-	CASSVPDNYSNWGLTF	TGTGCCAGCAGCGTGCCTGACAACTACTCCAACTGGGGCCTGACTTTC
few	TRBV13	13	TRBJ1-2	-	CASSSRAGRGYTF	TGTGCCAGCAGCTCCCGGGCAGGCCGGGGCTACACCTTC
-	TRBV27	10	TRBJ1-1	-	CAAGWGEAFF	TGTGCCGCCGGGTGGGGTGAAGCTTTCTTT
many	TRBV14	16	TRBJ2-3	TRBD1	CASSPRTGTILDTQYF	TGTGCCAGCAGCCCGCGGACAGGGACCATCTTGGATACGCAGTATTTT
many	TRBV18	15	TRBJ2-7	-	CASSPPEGSGYEQYF	TGTGCCAGCTCACCACCGGAAGGGTCGGGCTACGAGCAGTACTTC
many	TRBV27	12	TRBJ2-3	TRBD2	CGSGRARDTQYF	TGTGGAAGCGGGAGGGCCAGAGATACGCAGTATTTT
many	TRBV2	13	TRBJ2-3	-	CASSEWDTDTQYF	TGTGCCAGCAGTGAATGGGACACAGATACGCAGTATTTT
many	TRBV12-3/TRBV12-4	15	TRBJ2-3	TRBD2	CASSPTSAITDTQYF	TGTGCCAGCAGTCCGACTAGCGCGATCACAGATACGCAGTATTTT
-	TRBV18	15	TRBJ2-3	-	CASSPRDRRTDAQYF	TGTGCCAGCTCACCGCGGGACCGCCGCACAGATGCGCAGTATTTT
-	TRBV2	14	TRBJ1-5	-	CASRSTGSNQPQHF	TGTGCCAGCAGGTCTACAGGGAGCAATCAGCCCCAGCATTTT
-	TRBV10-3	16	TRBJ1-2	-	CAISETRREVLYGYTF	TGTGCCATCAGTGAAACCCGGCGGGAAGTCCTCTATGGCTACACCTTC
-	TRBV11-2	18	TRBJ2-1	TRBD2	CASSFGLAGGPSYNEQFF	TGTGCCAGCAGCTTTGGTCTAGCGGGGGGACCCTCCTACAATGAGCAGTTCTTC
few	TRBV30	13	TRBJ2-2	-	CAWTEAQDGELFF	TGTGCCTGGACGGAGGCCCAGGACGGGGAGCTGTTTTTT
many	TRBV2	16	TRBJ1-4	TRBD1	CASSAVTGLPNEKLFF	TGTGCCAGCAGTGCGGTGACAGGGTTGCCTAATGAAAAACTGTTTTTT
many	TRBV21-1	16	TRBJ2-4	-	CASSKVITAGKNIQYF	TGTGCCAGCAGCAAAGTTATCACAGCAGGAAAAAACATTCAGTACTTC
many	TRBV29-1	12	TRBJ2-7	-	CSVEAQEYEQYF	TGCAGCGTTGAGGCACAGGAGTACGAGCAGTACTTC
-	TRBV12-3/TRBV12-4	14	TRBJ2-7	TRBD2	CASNAGGSSYVQYF	TGTGCCAGCAACGCGGGGGGAAGCTCCTACGTGCAGTACTTC
few	TRBV6-5	15	TRBJ2-7	TRBD1	CATSSGTGGTYEQYF	TGTGCCACCAGCTCAGGGACAGGAGGTACCTACGAGCAGTACTTC